The clone carrying this TCR beta chain has a count of ten or more. The data derive from a study of T-cell reconstitution after alpha-beta-depleted transplantation in children. Preparation of the TCRbeta library used unique molecular identifiers. TCRdb used MiXCR to reprocess the PCR reads, holding one entry per CDR3 protein. This repertoire shows about 340,000 distinct CDR3 sequences, about 14% found once; its top ten account for roughly 4.5%. Trimming removed 1 base from V and 5 bases from J, with 8 bases in between. Germline CDR1 DFQATT, CDR2 SNEGSKA (reference sequence). This CDR3 contains 12 residues.

The chain links TRBV20-1 to TRBJ2-5; D gene unclear. The receptor was derived from a human donor who donated a stem cell graft to a child with Fanconi anemia. This specimen was PBMCs, taken from the stem cell graft. The CDR3 DNA follows: TGCAGTGCTAGAGGCCCCGGGGAGACCCAGTACTTC. Translating gives CSARGPGETQYF.